This T cell receptor (beta chain) was recorded in a study of response to subunit inactivated influenza vaccine. TCRdb processed the RT-PCR reads anew with MiXCR; each CDR3 protein has one entry. The sample yields under 550,000 distinct CDR3 sequences, roughly 8.2% seen once. Germline assignment: CDR1 SGDLS and CDR2 YYNGEE. This CDR3 has 15 residues. V lost 0 bases and J lost 7; bases outside the gene matches: 9. This clonotype was detected only a few times. The genes are TRBV9 and TRBJ1-2; TRBD1 matches at 7 bases. The clonotype originates from a man between 45 and 75 years old who received an inactivated influenza vaccine. The material was PBMCs from blood, obtained about 23 months after vaccination. The CDR3 sequence is CASSVATDRVGGYTF. CDR3 DNA: TGTGCCAGCAGCGTAGCTACTGACAGGGTTGGTGGCTACACCTTC.